Each of the 30 T cell receptor beta chains below was sequenced from the same sample in a study of blood T cell repertoires in COVID-19. Sequencing was performed with immunoSEQ multiplex PCR; in TCRdb, only in-frame clones are kept and a portion is missing. The sample has about 210,000 clones, roughly 79% seen once. Sequencing was carried out using PBMCs or T cells enriched from blood (not recorded which). The receptors shown here come from a woman aged 45-60 years with acute COVID-19.

The chain uses TRBV11-2 and TRBJ1-5; 8 bases match TRBD1. The CDR3 is 15 amino acids. Per germline, CDR1 SGHAT and CDR2 FQNNGV. With V trimmed by 0 bases and J by 8 bases, 6 bases remained unmatched. CDR3 bases: TGTGCCAGCAGCTTAGATCGGACAGGGCGGGAGCCCCAGCATTTT. Protein product: CASSLDRTGREPQHF.

In DNA form, the CDR3 reads TGTGCCAGCAGCTTAGGAGGGCTGGAGACCCAGTACTTC. This translates into CASSLGGLETQYF. The chain joins TRBV7-3 to TRBJ2-5; D possibly corresponds to TRBD2 (6 bases). The CDR3 extends over 13 amino acids. Germline values: CDR1 SGHTA, CDR2 FQGTGA. The ends were cut back, 2 bases at V and 5 bases at J, with 9 bases in the middle.

The chain links TRBV4-1 to TRBJ2-7, with 9 bases identical to TRBD1. Germline V gene lookup returns CDR1 MGHRA and CDR2 YSYEKL. J lost 2 bases, V lost 4 bases, and 12 bases had no gene match. This CDR3 spans 17 amino acids. The CDR3, as DNA: TGCGCCAGCAGCCTCCGCACAGGGGGCGGCCAAGCCTACGAGCAGTACTTC. Its protein is CASSLRTGGGQAYEQYF.

V is TRBV7-2 and J is TRBJ2-7; maybe TRBD1 (5 bases). Germline loops: CDR1 SGHTA, CDR2 FQGNSA. V lost 2 bases to trimming and J lost 5 bases, with 16 bases between them. The CDR3 has 15 residues. Here the CDR3 reads CASSLTVRVNDEQYF. CDR3 nucleotide sequence: TGTGCCAGCAGCTTAACTGTCAGGGTTAATGACGAGCAGTACTTC.

The chain recombines TRBV18 with TRBJ1-1, with D unresolved. This CDR3 has 15 amino acids. Trimming took 0 bases from V and 4 from J, leaving 12 bases between them. CDR1 and CDR2 (germline): KGHSH, LQKENI. Here the CDR3 DNA reads TGTGCCAGCTCACCACCAGGTTCCTCTAGCACTGAAGCTTTCTTT. Translated, it gives CASSPPGSSSTEAFF.

The table lists this clone with a count of one. The V and J genes are TRBV28 and TRBJ2-3; 9 bases are a match to TRBD1. Germline assignment: CDR1 MDHEN and CDR2 SYDVKM. The CDR3 spans 16 residues. V lost 5 bases and J lost 2; bases outside the gene matches: 8. The CDR3 reads CASSPRGTGNTDTQYF. The CDR3 DNA sequence: TGTGCCAGCAGTCCTCGCGGGACAGGGAACACAGATACGCAGTATTTT.

This rearrangement joins TRBV30 to TRBJ1-6; TRBD1 might be the D (5 bases). The CDR3 loop spans 15 amino acids. Germline CDR1 reads GTSNPN; CDR2 reads SVGIG (reference sequence). V lost 0 bases to trimming and J lost 6 bases, with 12 bases between them. Written as DNA, the CDR3 is TGTGCCTGGAGTGTACAGTCGGGGGGTAATTCACCCCTCCACTTT. It yields the protein CAWSVQSGGNSPLHF.

This clone was recorded once. The J gene is TRBJ2-5, the V gene TRBV7-2; D is unclear. This CDR3 is built from 13 residues. V lost 7 bases and J 5 bases, leaving 14 bases between the germline ends. Germline V CDR1 and CDR2: SGHTA, FQGNSA. In DNA, the CDR3 is TGTGCCAGCACCCAAGGTACCGGGGAGACCCAGTACTTC. Protein: CASTQGTGETQYF. The full variable domain, completed using reference TRBV7-2 and TRBJ2-5, is GAGVSQSPSNKVTEKGKDVELRCDPISGHTALYWYRQSLGQGLEFLIYFQGNSAPDKSGLPSDRFSAERTGGSVSTLTIQRTQQEDSAVYLCASTQGTGETQYFGPGTRLLVL.

The chain links TRBV4-3 to TRBJ1-4; weak D call: TRBD1 (6 bases). CDR1 is LGHNA and CDR2 is YSLEER in the germline V gene. V was trimmed by 4 bases and J by 8 bases, leaving 14 bases between them. The length of the CDR3 is 14 residues. CDR3 region: CASSLSGTIEKLFF. The CDR3 coding sequence is TGCGCCAGCAGCCTATCCGGGACAATAGAAAAACTGTTTTTT.

This chain joins TRBV12-3 or TRBV12-4 and TRBJ1-1; D is possibly TRBD1 (5 bases). The ends were cut back, 4 bases at V and 6 bases at J, with 12 bases in the middle. This CDR3 is built from 13 residues. CDR3 coding DNA: TGTGCCAGCAGTTATACAGGCCTTTCTGAAGCTTTCTTT. Its protein product is CASSYTGLSEAFF.

The V gene is TRBV4-3, the J gene TRBJ1-6; D gene ambiguous. The V end lost 0 bases, the J end lost 3 bases, and 15 bases lay between the germline ends. Per the germline V gene, CDR1 is LGHNA and CDR2 is YSLEER. The CDR3 loop spans 18 amino acids. The CDR3 is CASSQDGRMGDYNSPLHF. The CDR3, as DNA: TGCGCCAGCAGCCAAGACGGAAGAATGGGAGACTATAATTCACCCCTCCACTTT.

This CDR3 reads CASRRVVVGFGEQYF. DNA of the CDR3: TGTGCCAGCAGACGTGTGGTGGTAGGCTTCGGGGAGCAGTACTTC. The rearrangement joins TRBV6-5 to TRBJ2-7; the D is unclear. The germline V and J ends were trimmed by 6 bases and 7 bases, with 22 bases remaining between them. The germline V gene encodes CDR1 MNHEY and CDR2 SVGAGI. The CDR3 extends over 15 amino acids.

As DNA, the CDR3 is TGTGCCAGCAGCTCGCAACCGACAGGGTACAATTCACCCCTCCACTTT. It codes for CASSSQPTGYNSPLHF. This sequence joins TRBV7-2 and TRBJ1-6; 7 bases align to TRBD1. The germline gives CDR1 SGHTA, CDR2 FQGNSA. With V trimmed by 4 bases and J by 7 bases, 10 bases remained unmatched. This CDR3 contains 16 residues.

The chain links TRBV11-3 to TRBJ1-1; D is undetermined. V was cut by 3 bases and J by 5 bases, with 13 bases left in between. The CDR3 runs 14 residues. The germline V gene encodes CDR1 SGHNT and CDR2 YENEEA. In DNA form, the CDR3 reads TGTGCCAGCAGCTTCGTCGTTTCGCGGACTGAAGCTTTCTTT. Its protein is CASSFVVSRTEAFF. The entire variable domain, with the rest obtained from reference TRBV11-3 and TRBJ1-1, is as follows: EAGVVQSPRYKIIEKKQPVAFWCNPISGHNTLYWYLQNLGQGPELLIRYENEEAVDDSQLPKDRFSAERLKGVDSTLKIQPAELGDSAVYLCASSFVVSRTEAFFGQGTRLTVV.

This chain joins TRBV5-1 and TRBJ2-1; D ambiguous. CDR3 length: 16 amino acids. V lost 1 base, J lost 0 bases, and 11 bases lay in between. In germline, CDR1 is SGHRS, CDR2 YFSETQ. This chain's CDR3 is CASSLSGGPSYNEQFF. The DNA for the CDR3 is TGCGCCAGCAGCTTGTCCGGCGGCCCCTCCTACAATGAGCAGTTCTTC.

V gene TRBV28 combines with J gene TRBJ1-4; 8 bases align to TRBD1. This CDR3 has 16 residues. V was clipped by 3 bases and J by 3 bases; unmatched bases: 6. Germline lookup yields CDR1 MDHEN and CDR2 SYDVKM. The CDR3 sequence: CASSLAGGGANEKLFF. The CDR3 region has the DNA TGTGCCAGCAGTTTGGCAGGGGGCGGGGCTAATGAAAAACTGTTTTTT.

The gene calls are TRBV4-3 and TRBJ1-4; a weak D match, TRBD1 (6 bases). The CDR3 runs 14 residues. The V gene's germline CDR1 is LGHNA and CDR2 YSLEER. V was pared by 2 bases and J by 6 bases, with 10 bases between. This chain's CDR3 is CASSQLAGDEKLFF. Written as DNA, the CDR3 is TGCGCCAGCAGCCAACTAGCAGGGGATGAAAAACTGTTTTTT.

This clone occurred once. CDR3 loop: CASSGGSGAFNYGYTF. CDR3 coding DNA: TGTGCCAGCAGTGGAGGAAGTGGGGCCTTTAACTATGGCTACACCTTC. This chain connects TRBV25-1 to TRBJ1-2; perhaps TRBD1 as D (5 bases). Germline V lookup: CDR1 MGHDK, CDR2 SYGVNS. V lost 4 bases to trimming and J lost 1 base, with 16 bases between them. This CDR3 has 16 residues.

This chain joins TRBV7-9 and TRBJ1-1; the match to TRBD1 covers 8 bases. This CDR3 comprises 14 residues. Per the germline V gene, CDR1 is SEHNR and CDR2 is FQNEAQ (reference sequence). Trimming at V came to 3 bases and at J to 5 bases, leaving 5 bases not matched to a gene. In nucleotides, the CDR3 is TGTGCCAGCAGCTTCCAGGGGGCGGGAACTGAAGCTTTCTTT. Its translation: CASSFQGAGTEAFF.

V usage is TRBV30 and J usage is TRBJ2-7; D is possibly TRBD2 (5 bases). This CDR3 has 13 amino acids. V was cut by 2 bases and J by 1 base, with 9 bases left in between. The germline CDR1 and CDR2 sequences are GTSNPN and SVGIG (reference sequence). The CDR3 DNA sequence: TGTGCCTGGAGTAGCGGAGCGTCCTACGAGCAGTACTTC. Protein product: CAWSSGASYEQYF.

The CDR3 DNA follows: TGTGCCAGCAGCTTTTTTAGCGGGAGTATAAATGAGCAGTTCTTC. Amino acid sequence: CASSFFSGSINEQFF. The chain couples TRBV7-3 to TRBJ2-1; the match to TRBD2 covers 9 bases. Trimming at V came to 3 bases and at J to 7 bases, leaving 7 bases not matched to a gene. Germline values: CDR1 SGHTA, CDR2 FQGTGA. The CDR3 consists of 15 residues. Full variable domain (outside the CDR3, taken from reference TRBV7-3 and TRBJ2-1): GAGVSQTPSNKVTEKGKYVELRCDPISGHTALYWYRQSLGQGPEFLIYFQGTGAADDSGLPNDRFFAVRPEGSVSTLKIQRTERGDSAVYLCASSFFSGSINEQFFGPGTRLTVL.

This sequence joins TRBV5-5 and TRBJ2-7; D call uncertain. The CDR3 extends over 14 amino acids. CDR1 is SGHKS, CDR2 YYEKEE, per germline (reference sequence). Trimming cost V 1 base and J 8 bases, with 16 bases left between them. Written as DNA, the CDR3 is TGTGCCAGCAGCTTGCACGAGCTAGTTGGTCAGCAGTACTTC. It specifies CASSLHELVGQQYF. Filled out from reference TRBV5-5 and TRBJ2-7, the complete variable domain reads DAGVTQSPTHLIKTRGQQVTLRCSPISGHKSVSWYQQVLGQGPQFIFQYYEKEERGRGNFPDRFSARQFPNYSSELNVNALLLGDSALYLCASSLHELVGQQYFGPGTRLTVT.

The gene calls are TRBV4-1 and TRBJ2-1; a possible D gene is TRBD1 (5 bases). Per the germline V gene, CDR1 is MGHRA and CDR2 is YSYEKL. The CDR3 runs to 15 residues. The V and J ends lost 1 base and 2 bases respectively, with 9 bases between them. CDR3 amino acids: CASSQVGATYNEQFF. The CDR3 DNA sequence: TGCGCCAGCAGCCAAGTAGGGGCCACCTACAATGAGCAGTTCTTC.

This clone was detected once. The chain combines TRBV18 with TRBJ1-1; D is possibly TRBD1 (6 bases). Germline-derived CDR1 and CDR2 are KGHSH and LQKENI. The CDR3 has 18 amino acids. V lost 6 bases, J lost 0 bases, and 23 bases lay in between. CDR3 residues: CASSANLMTGTMNTEAFF. CDR3 bases: TGTGCCAGCTCCGCTAACCTTATGACAGGAACCATGAACACTGAAGCTTTCTTT.

The chain couples TRBV19 to TRBJ1-6; the D gene is possibly TRBD1 (5 bases). From germline, CDR1 is LNHDA and CDR2 SQIVND (reference sequence). V was trimmed by 10 bases and J by 4 bases, leaving 11 bases between them. This CDR3 has 13 amino acids. This chain's CDR3 is CATKDIYNSPLHF. Here the CDR3 DNA reads TGTGCCACCAAGGACATTTATAATTCACCCCTCCACTTT.

The gene calls are TRBV15 and TRBJ1-1, with D possibly matching TRBD1 (6 bases). V was shortened by 2 bases and J by 3 bases, with 16 bases between the two germline ends. The germline gives CDR1 LNHNV, CDR2 YYDKDF (reference sequence). The CDR3 is made up of 16 amino acids. In nucleotides, the CDR3 is TGTGCCACCAGCAGATATGGAGGGGGGGGATACACTGAAGCTTTCTTT. Encoded protein: CATSRYGGGGYTEAFF.

The chain combines TRBV7-9 with TRBJ1-6; 9 nucleotides agree with TRBD1. Germline V gene lookup returns CDR1 SEHNR and CDR2 FQNEAQ (reference sequence). V dropped 10 bases and J dropped 8; count of bases not matched to a gene: 6. CDR3 size: 13 residues. CDR3 DNA sequence: TGTGCCACTGAAACAGGGGGCGATTCACCCCTCCACTTT. Protein product: CATETGGDSPLHF.

This clone was picked up one time. The chain recombines TRBV7-2 with TRBJ2-5; 12 nucleotides line up with TRBD2. Per germline, CDR1 SGHTA and CDR2 FQGNSA. With 5 bases clipped from V and 5 bases from J, the junction kept 15 bases outside the gene matches. The CDR3 runs 18 residues. The CDR3 is CASSPSGLAGGRRETQYF. The CDR3 bases are TGTGCCAGCAGCCCCTCAGGGCTAGCGGGGGGGCGCCGGGAGACCCAGTACTTC.

In its sample, this clone was seen a few times. The gene calls are TRBV2 and TRBJ1-2, with D possibly TRBD1 on 6 matching bases. CDR3 length: 12 residues. The germline CDR1 and CDR2 sequences are SNHLY and FYNNEI. Trimming took 2 bases from V and 7 from J, leaving 8 bases between them. The CDR3 sequence: CASSENRAGYTF. CDR3 in DNA: TGTGCCAGCAGTGAAAACAGGGCTGGCTACACCTTC. Supplemented by reference TRBV2 and TRBJ1-2, the full variable domain reads EPEVTQTPSHQVTQMGQEVILRCVPISNHLYFYWYRQILGQKVEFLVSFYNNEISEKSEIFDDQFSVERPDGSNFTLKIRSTKLEDSAMYFCASSENRAGYTFGSGTRLTVV.

The chain combines TRBV4-3 with TRBJ2-6; the D is unclear. Germline-derived CDR1 and CDR2 are LGHNA and YSLEER. The CDR3 runs to 16 residues. V shed 0 bases and J shed 3 bases, with 9 bases lying between them. CDR3 amino acids: CASSQDKENGANVLTF. DNA for the CDR3: TGCGCCAGCAGCCAAGATAAGGAGAATGGGGCCAACGTCCTGACTTTC.